These 14 T cell receptor beta chains share one sample of origin, sequenced in a study of cytomegalovirus exposure and HLA in healthy donors. Both 60 Vbeta primers and 13 Jbeta primers went into the PCR. The protocol was immunoSEQ multiplex PCR, while the TCRdb copy is restricted to in-frame clones and leaves out a portion. The repertoire includes 150,000 or so clones, 74% of them detected once, and under 2.5% sits in the top ten. Source material: PBMCs. The receptor source for this set is a man aged 25 to 45 in good health and CMV-seronegative.

The chain joins TRBV5-6 to TRBJ1-5; D is uncertain. There are 15 residues in the CDR3. With 1 base removed from V and 2 bases from J, the gap between germline ends came to 10 bases. CDR1 and CDR2 from the germline V gene are SGHDT and YYEEEE. CDR3 DNA: TGTGCCAGCAGCTTGCGGGGTTGGGGCAATCAGCCCCAGCATTTT. Its translation: CASSLRGWGNQPQHF.

V and J are TRBV5-4 and TRBJ2-5; 8 nucleotides line up with TRBD1. V trimming: 3 bases; J trimming: 5 bases; junction bases outside the gene matches: 6. Germline V gene lookup returns CDR1 SGHNT and CDR2 YYREEE (reference sequence). This CDR3 contains 14 residues. This chain's CDR3 is CASSSGQAVETQYF. Here the CDR3 DNA reads TGTGCCAGCAGCTCGGGACAGGCGGTGGAGACCCAGTACTTC. Variable domain in full (rest from reference TRBV5-4 and TRBJ2-5): ETGVTQSPTHLIKTRGQQVTLRCSSQSGHNTVSWYQQALGQGPQFIFQYYREEENGRGNFPPRFSGLQFPNYSSELNVNALELDDSALYLCASSSGQAVETQYFGPGTRLLVL.

The V gene is TRBV5-6, the J gene TRBJ2-6, with a tentative D call TRBD1 (5 bases). The CDR3 contains 16 residues. The germline gives CDR1 SGHDT, CDR2 YYEEEE. Between the trimmed V and J ends, which lost 3 bases and 0 bases, there was a span of 10 bases. As DNA, the CDR3 is TGTGCCAGCAGCTCAACGACAGACTCTGGGGCCAACGTCCTGACTTTC. Residues: CASSSTTDSGANVLTF.

This chain uses TRBV4-2 with TRBJ2-5; 12 nucleotides agree with TRBD2. CDR1 LGHNA and CDR2 YNFKEQ come from the germline V gene. The CDR3 loop spans 17 amino acids. The trim removed 1 base at V and 0 bases at J, leaving 3 bases unmatched. This chain's CDR3 is CASSQGTSGVYQETQYF. The DNA of the CDR3 is TGTGCCAGCAGCCAAGGGACTAGCGGGGTGTACCAAGAGACCCAGTACTTC.

This clone was observed a single time. The chain links TRBV25-1 to TRBJ1-4; 8 bases are a match to TRBD1. Trimming removed 1 base from V and 8 bases from J; junction bases left unmatched: 9. Germline CDR1 is MGHDK and CDR2 is SYGVNS. The CDR3 covers 16 residues. In DNA form, the CDR3 reads TGTGCCAGCAGTGAATCCCCAGGGGGCTTGGGGGAAAAACTGTTTTTT. Translating gives CASSESPGGLGEKLFF.

This clone appeared a few times. This chain uses TRBV2 with TRBJ1-6; 9 positions match TRBD1. Trimming cost V 10 bases and J 13 bases; bases outside gene matches: 20. Germline V gene data show CDR1 as SNHLY and CDR2 as FYNNEI. The CDR3 sequence is 16 residues long. The CDR3 loop is CAITTSGQGLAGPLHF. For the CDR3, the DNA is TGTGCCATTACCACGTCGGGACAGGGACTCGCGGGGCCCCTCCACTTT. The full variable domain, in which reference TRBV2 and TRBJ1-6 provide the parts outside the CDR3, is EPEVTQTPSHQVTQMGQEVILRCVPISNHLYFYWYRQILGQKVEFLVSFYNNEISEKSEIFDDQFSVERPDGSNFTLKIRSTKLEDSAMYFCAITTSGQGLAGPLHFGNGTRLTVT.

The V call is TRBV6-6, the J call TRBJ2-1; 9 nucleotides agree with TRBD1. In germline, CDR1 is MNHNY, CDR2 SVGAGI (reference sequence). V trimming: 4 bases; J trimming: 6 bases; junction bases outside the gene matches: 4. The length of the CDR3 is 14 residues. CDR3 bases: TGTGCCAGCAGTTCGACAGGGGGGAGCAATGAGCAGTTCTTC. This codes for CASSSTGGSNEQFF.

This chain connects TRBV11-3 to TRBJ2-7, with 7 bases lining up with TRBD1. The germline V gene has CDR1 SGHNT and CDR2 YENEEA. This CDR3 is built from 14 residues. V dropped 3 bases and J dropped 4; count of bases not matched to a gene: 6. CDR3 DNA: TGTGCCAGCAGCTTTATGAGGACAGGATACGAGCAGTACTTC. It is translated as CASSFMRTGYEQYF.

The chain uses TRBV29-1 and TRBJ1-2; 8 bases line up with TRBD1. CDR1 is SQVTM, CDR2 ANQGSEA, per germline. The J segment lost 6 bases and the V segment lost 8 bases, leaving 11 bases of the junction unmatched. The CDR3 sequence is 13 residues long. The CDR3 coding sequence is TGCAGCATTCGACAGGGGTCGGTGGATGGCTACACCTTC. As protein: CSIRQGSVDGYTF.

The chain is built from TRBV5-6 and TRBJ1-2; 9 bases line up with TRBD1. The CDR3 is 14 residues long. V lost 4 bases and J lost 8; bases outside the gene matches: 9. Germline V gene sequence: CDR1 SGHDT, CDR2 YYEEEE. The CDR3 here is CASSQQGTGWGYTF. The DNA of the CDR3 is TGTGCCAGCAGCCAGCAAGGGACAGGGTGGGGCTACACCTTC.

The chain carries TRBV10-3 and TRBJ1-1; maybe TRBD1 (5 bases). Germline V CDR1 and CDR2: ENHRY, SYGVKD. V was shortened by 3 bases and J by 7 bases, with 15 bases between the two germline ends. The CDR3 contains 14 residues. Written as DNA, the CDR3 is TGTGCCATCAGTGATCGCAGGGCGGCGCTTGAAGCTTTCTTT. Its translation is CAISDRRAALEAFF.

V and J are TRBV25-1 and TRBJ2-7; D gene ambiguous. From germline, CDR1 is MGHDK and CDR2 SYGVNS. V lost 1 base and J 3 bases, leaving 10 bases between the germline ends. The CDR3 consists of 14 residues. For the CDR3, the DNA is TGTGCCAGCAGTGAATCCGACACCTTCTACGAGCAGTACTTC. Translation gives CASSESDTFYEQYF.

This clone was seen a handful of times. The chain is built from TRBV10-2 and TRBJ2-3; D remains ambiguous. CDR1 is WSHSY and CDR2 is SAAADI in the germline V gene. There are 15 residues in the CDR3. V dropped 7 bases and J dropped 0 bases, with 14 bases sitting between them. As DNA, the CDR3 is TGCGCCAGCACCCCGACTCCGACTAGCACAGATACGCAGTATTTT. Amino acids: CASTPTPTSTDTQYF.

As to this clone: This same CDR3 is encoded by further DNA sequences in the sample. The V and J genes are TRBV6-5 and TRBJ2-7; TRBD1 might be the D (5 bases). V was pared by 2 bases and J by 0 bases, with 5 bases between. This CDR3 is 13 amino acids long. Germline V gene lookup returns CDR1 MNHEY and CDR2 SVGAGI. The CDR3 region has the DNA TGTGCCAGCAGTTACCAGGGCTCCTACGAGCAGTACTTC. Protein sequence: CASSYQGSYEQYF.